These 32 T cell receptor beta chains share one sample of origin, sequenced in a study of blood T cell repertoires in COVID-19. Assay: immunoSEQ multiplex PCR; the TCRdb copy retains only in-frame clones and omits some. The sample carries about 160,000 clones, 81% recorded once. Sequencing used peripheral blood. These receptors were taken from a man aged 60 to 69 with active or convalescent COVID-19.

This clone was seen more than once but under ten times. This chain uses TRBV5-1 with TRBJ1-1, with unresolved D. Deletions cut 0 bases from V and 5 bases from J, with 14 bases between. The CDR3 loop spans 15 amino acids. Germline V gene data show CDR1 as SGHRS and CDR2 as YFSETQ. CDR3: CASSLGFHRRTEAFF. The CDR3 region has the DNA TGCGCCAGCAGCTTGGGGTTCCACCGTCGGACTGAAGCTTTCTTT.

This chain links TRBV6-2 or TRBV6-3 with TRBJ2-2; a possible D gene is TRBD1 (5 bases). Germline V gene lookup returns CDR1 MNHEY and CDR2 SVGEGT. V was trimmed by 2 bases and J by 6 bases, leaving 19 bases between them. The CDR3 is made up of 17 amino acids. The CDR3 bases are TGTGCCAGCAGTTACCCCCCAGGGCGCGTCGATGCCGGGGAGCTGTTTTTT. It yields the protein CASSYPPGRVDAGELFF.

This clone was found a few times. CDR3 in amino acids: CASSLAVTGNTGELFF. CDR3 nucleotides: TGTGCCAGCAGCTTAGCGGTGACGGGGAACACCGGGGAGCTGTTTTTT. This chain uses TRBV7-2 with TRBJ2-2, with no clear D. CDR3 length: 16 amino acids. CDR1 is SGHTA, CDR2 FQGNSA, per germline. The germline V and J ends were trimmed by 0 bases and 1 base, with 9 bases remaining between them.

CDR3 loop: CASSPHVISYEQYF. CDR3 nucleotide sequence: TGTGCCAGCAGTCCACACGTAATCTCCTACGAGCAGTACTTC. The V gene is TRBV6-2 or TRBV6-3, the J gene TRBJ2-7; D uncertain. The CDR3 spans 14 residues. Germline CDR1 MNHEY, CDR2 SVGEGT. Trimming took 5 bases from V and 0 from J, leaving 11 bases between them.

The V call is TRBV11-2, the J call TRBJ2-7, with 7 bases aligning to TRBD1. The CDR3 runs to 18 residues. V lost 2 bases and J lost 3; bases outside the gene matches: 16. Looked up from germline, CDR1 is SGHAT and CDR2 is FQNNGV. The CDR3 loop is CASSLTSKRWTGNYEQYF. The CDR3 DNA sequence: TGTGCCAGCAGCTTAACGAGTAAGCGATGGACAGGTAACTACGAGCAGTACTTC.

The rearrangement joins TRBV9 to TRBJ1-4, with no clear D. The CDR3 spans 16 residues. The germline V and J ends were trimmed by 4 bases and 1 base, with 14 bases remaining between them. Germline V gene sequence: CDR1 SGDLS, CDR2 YYNGEE. The CDR3 sequence is CASSPRPSGTNEKLFF. Here the CDR3 DNA reads TGTGCCAGCAGCCCCCGGCCCTCGGGAACTAATGAAAAACTGTTTTTT.

A few counts support this clone. Here the CDR3 reads CASRSQGGYTF. The CDR3 region has the DNA TGTGCCAGCAGATCCCAGGGGGGCTACACCTTC. The chain is built from TRBV11-2 and TRBJ1-2, with TRBD1 as a possible D gene (6 bases). The ends were cut back, 6 bases at V and 8 bases at J, with 10 bases in the middle. This CDR3 has 11 residues. CDR1 is SGHAT, CDR2 FQNNGV, per germline.

The rearrangement joins TRBV6-4 to TRBJ1-5; possibly TRBD1 for D (5 bases). The CDR3 sequence is 13 residues long. The V end was cut by 3 bases, the J end by 4 bases, with 7 bases between. CDR1 is MRHNA, CDR2 SNTAGT, per germline. CDR3 nucleotide sequence: TGTGCCAGCAGTGAAGGGGTAAATCAGCCCCAGCATTTT. The encoded protein is CASSEGVNQPQHF.

CDR3 protein: CASSPRTGATYEQYF. As DNA, the CDR3 is TGTGCCAGCAGCCCCAGGACAGGGGCCACCTACGAGCAGTACTTC. The V gene is TRBV11-2, the J gene TRBJ2-7, with 9 nucleotides matching TRBD1. Germline-derived CDR1 and CDR2 are SGHAT and FQNNGV. With V trimmed by 5 bases and J by 2 bases, 7 bases remained unmatched. This CDR3 has 15 residues.

The chain combines TRBV24-1 with TRBJ2-2; 10 positions agree with TRBD1. The CDR3 spans 15 residues. Trimming removed 4 bases from V and 6 bases from J; junction bases left unmatched: 4. CDR1 is KGHDR and CDR2 is SFDVKD in the germline V gene. CDR3 in DNA: TGTGCCACCAGTGAGGGGACAGGGGAAGCCGGGGAGCTGTTTTTT. Translation gives CATSEGTGEAGELFF.

The chain uses TRBV28 and TRBJ2-1; TRBD2 agrees at 8 bases. The V gene end was trimmed by 7 bases and the J gene end by 5 bases; junction bases not matched to a gene: 13. Germline V lookup: CDR1 MDHEN, CDR2 SYDVKM. The CDR3 extends over 16 amino acids. The CDR3: CASTSLERETHNEQFF. In DNA, the CDR3 is TGTGCCAGCACCTCACTCGAGCGGGAGACTCACAATGAGCAGTTCTTC. Drawing the rest from reference TRBV28 and TRBJ2-1, the complete variable domain is DVKVTQSSRYLVKRTGEKVFLECVQDMDHENMFWYRQDPGLGLRLIYFSYDVKMKEKGDIPEGYSVSREKKERFSLILESASTNQTSMYLCASTSLERETHNEQFFGPGTRLTVL.

This clone was seen once. The J gene is TRBJ2-5, the V gene TRBV5-1; 16 bases fit TRBD2. The junction had 8 bases not matched to a gene; V was cut back by 4 bases and J by 5 bases. In germline, CDR1 is SGHRS, CDR2 YFSETQ. The CDR3 is 17 amino acids. Here the CDR3 reads CASSLGTSGRALETQYF. CDR3 in DNA: TGCGCCAGCAGCCTCGGGACTAGCGGGAGGGCCTTGGAGACCCAGTACTTC.

J is TRBJ2-7 and V is TRBV11-2; TRBD2 might be the D (6 bases). Germline CDR1 and CDR2: SGHAT and FQNNGV. The CDR3 runs 14 residues. Deletions cut 2 bases from V and 3 bases from J, with 11 bases between. The CDR3 region is CASSLLGGIYEQYF. The CDR3 DNA reads TGTGCCAGCAGCTTACTAGGAGGGATCTACGAGCAGTACTTC.

V gene TRBV15 combines with J gene TRBJ1-5; 8 nucleotides match TRBD1. Trimming at V came to 0 bases and at J to 7 bases, leaving 17 bases not matched to a gene. The CDR3 runs to 19 residues. Germline CDR1 reads LNHNV; CDR2 reads YYDKDF (reference sequence). The CDR3 here is CATSRDLPLLAGGGQPQHF. The CDR3 region has the DNA TGTGCCACCAGCAGAGATCTTCCCCTTCTCGCAGGGGGCGGGCAGCCCCAGCATTTT.

The chain links TRBV6-4 to TRBJ2-1; D is uncertain. The CDR3 contains 15 residues. The germline V gene encodes CDR1 MRHNA and CDR2 SNTAGT. The V end was cut by 5 bases, the J end by 0 bases, with 11 bases between. The CDR3 protein is CASSSGTSSYNEQFF. In nucleotides, the CDR3 is TGTGCCAGCAGTTCAGGTACGAGCTCCTACAATGAGCAGTTCTTC.

The J gene is TRBJ1-2, the V gene TRBV24-1, with 7 bases lining up with TRBD1. The CDR3 covers 18 residues. Trimming at V came to 3 bases and at J to 3 bases, leaving 15 bases not matched to a gene. CDR1 and CDR2 from the germline V gene are KGHDR and SFDVKD. CDR3: CATSDRTPVRGLDYGYTF. The CDR3 nucleotides are TGTGCCACCAGTGATCGGACACCAGTGAGGGGGCTGGACTATGGCTACACCTTC.

The V and J genes are TRBV27 and TRBJ2-1; D may be TRBD2 (6 bases). The V end lost 6 bases, the J end lost 5 bases, and 20 bases lay between the germline ends. The CDR3 has 16 residues. Germline V gives CDR1 MNHEY, CDR2 SMNVEV (reference sequence). CDR3 region: CASRRTTGNPNNEQFF. CDR3 nucleotides: TGTGCCAGCAGGCGGACTACAGGCAATCCAAACAATGAGCAGTTCTTC.

The rearrangement joins TRBV11-2 to TRBJ2-3; a possible D gene is TRBD1 (6 bases). CDR3 length: 15 residues. Trimming shortened V by 0 bases and J by 2 bases, and 9 bases separated the two germline ends. The germline V gene has CDR1 SGHAT and CDR2 FQNNGV. The CDR3, as DNA: TGTGCCAGCAGCTTAGAAGGACAGATCACAGATACGCAGTATTTT. This encodes CASSLEGQITDTQYF.

The V gene is TRBV5-4, the J gene TRBJ2-3; 8 bases are a match to TRBD1. Germline V gene sequence: CDR1 SGHNT, CDR2 YYREEE (reference sequence). J was trimmed by 6 bases and V by 7 bases; bases with no gene match: 1. The CDR3 extends over 11 amino acids. The CDR3 sequence is CASGQGDTQYF. The CDR3 DNA is TGTGCCAGCGGACAGGGCGATACGCAGTATTTT.

The chain couples TRBV9 to TRBJ1-1, with 10 bases identical to TRBD1. The CDR3 spans 15 residues. Germline V gene sequence: CDR1 SGDLS, CDR2 YYNGEE. With V trimmed by 0 bases and J by 5 bases, 4 bases remained unmatched. The CDR3 loop is CASSVEGQGKTEAFF. DNA for the CDR3: TGTGCCAGCAGCGTAGAGGGACAGGGGAAGACTGAAGCTTTCTTT.

The V and J genes are TRBV5-1 and TRBJ2-7; 7 bases agree with TRBD2. Germline assignment: CDR1 SGHRS and CDR2 YFSETQ. V trimming: 1 base; J trimming: 0 bases; junction bases outside the gene matches: 1. The CDR3 extends over 14 amino acids. The CDR3 protein is CASSLREGSYEQYF. The DNA of the CDR3 is TGCGCCAGCAGCTTGAGGGAGGGCTCCTACGAGCAGTACTTC. The variable domain in full, with the rest retrieved from reference TRBV5-1 and TRBJ2-7, is KAGVTQTPRYLIKTRGQQVTLSCSPISGHRSVSWYQQTPGQGLQFLFEYFSETQRNKGNFPGRFSGRQFSNSRSEMNVSTLELGDSALYLCASSLREGSYEQYFGPGTRLTVT.

V is TRBV29-1 and J is TRBJ2-1, with TRBD2 identical over 16 bases. From germline, CDR1 is SQVTM and CDR2 ANQGSEA. The CDR3 extends over 17 amino acids. V lost 3 bases to trimming and J lost 0 bases; unmatched junction nucleotides: 2. The CDR3 DNA reads TGCAGCGTTGAGGGACTAGCGGGGGGGCCCTCCTACAATGAGCAGTTCTTC. This sequence encodes CSVEGLAGGPSYNEQFF.

The table lists this clone with a few counts. The gene calls are TRBV6-4 and TRBJ1-1; no definite D call. The CDR3 length is 13 residues. The germline V gene has CDR1 MRHNA and CDR2 SNTAGT. With 6 bases removed from V and 4 bases from J, the gap between germline ends came to 12 bases. The CDR3 sequence: CASRLPSGTEAFF. In nucleotides, the CDR3 is TGTGCCAGCAGGTTACCATCGGGCACTGAAGCTTTCTTT.

This clone has just one count. This chain uses TRBV11-3 with TRBJ2-2; 9 bases line up with TRBD1. The ends lost 2 bases at V and 6 bases at J; junction bases unmatched: 1. The CDR3 loop spans 14 amino acids. Germline assignment: CDR1 SGHNT and CDR2 YENEEA. This chain's CDR3 is CASSLRQGAGELFF. The DNA of the CDR3 is TGTGCCAGCAGCTTACGACAGGGGGCCGGGGAGCTGTTTTTT.

The CDR3 sequence: CASSIIASGKDNEQFF. CDR3 sequence (DNA): TGTGCCAGTAGTATAATAGCTAGCGGGAAGGACAATGAGCAGTTCTTC. The chain joins TRBV19 to TRBJ2-1; 9 bases map to TRBD2. The V gene end was trimmed by 2 bases and the J gene end by 5 bases; junction bases not matched to a gene: 7. The V gene's germline CDR1 is LNHDA and CDR2 SQIVND (reference sequence). This CDR3 spans 16 amino acids.

The genes are TRBV6-5 and TRBJ1-1, with 8 bases matching TRBD1. The V and J ends lost 4 bases and 6 bases, in that order; junction bases with no gene match: 4. Germline V gives CDR1 MNHEY, CDR2 SVGAGI. The CDR3 loop spans 13 amino acids. In DNA form, the CDR3 reads TGTGCCAGCAGTTCTTGGGACAGGTCTGAAGCTTTCTTT. Amino acids: CASSSWDRSEAFF.

This rearrangement joins TRBV6-5 to TRBJ1-6, with 9 bases matching TRBD1. CDR3 length equals 15 residues. Germline values: CDR1 MNHEY, CDR2 SVGAGI. V lost 5 bases, J lost 10 bases, and 9 bases stayed unmatched. CDR3 in DNA: TGTGCCAGCAGTCTACAGGGGGCAGCGGGATCACCCCTCCACTTT. Its translation is CASSLQGAAGSPLHF.

V gene TRBV12-3 or TRBV12-4 combines with J gene TRBJ2-7; D unresolved. Trimming stripped 5 bases from V and 3 bases from J, with 11 bases between. The CDR3 is made up of 13 amino acids. CDR3 region: CASSPQVGYEQYF. CDR3 bases: TGTGCCAGCAGTCCCCAGGTCGGCTACGAGCAGTACTTC.

V is TRBV11-2 and J is TRBJ1-2; D perhaps matches TRBD1 (6 bases). Germline V lookup: CDR1 SGHAT, CDR2 FQNNGV. CDR3 length equals 14 residues. The V end lost 4 bases, the J end lost 8 bases, and 17 bases lay between the germline ends. The CDR3 protein is CASSYQPTQGGYTF. In nucleotides, the CDR3 is TGTGCCAGCAGCTACCAACCCACACAGGGAGGCTACACCTTC.

The chain employs TRBV5-4 and TRBJ2-3; no definite D call. V was shortened by 1 base and J by 0 bases, with 12 bases between the two germline ends. The CDR3 totals 16 residues. CDR1 SGHNT and CDR2 YYREEE come from the germline V gene (reference sequence). The CDR3 is CASSLNKYDSTDTQYF. CDR3 bases: TGTGCCAGCAGCTTGAACAAATATGATAGCACAGATACGCAGTATTTT.

For the CDR3, the DNA is TGTGCCAGCAGCCGCGGTAACTCTGGCACCGGGGAGCTGTTTTTT. It is translated as CASSRGNSGTGELFF. This chain links TRBV7-9 with TRBJ2-2; D remains unclear. Germline lookup yields CDR1 SEHNR and CDR2 FQNEAQ (reference sequence). The V end was cut by 5 bases, the J end by 4 bases, with 14 bases between. This CDR3 comprises 15 residues.

The V and J genes are TRBV11-2 and TRBJ1-5; D may be TRBD1 (5 bases). There are 19 residues in the CDR3. V was cut by 5 bases and J by 1 base, with 24 bases left in between. The germline gives CDR1 SGHAT, CDR2 FQNNGV. The CDR3 nucleotides read TGTGCCAGCAGCCCACCCCCATACCACATTGGGGCGAGCAATCAGCCCCAGCATTTT. Translation gives CASSPPPYHIGASNQPQHF. The variable domain in full, with the rest retrieved from reference TRBV11-2 and TRBJ1-5, is EAGVAQSPRYKIIEKRQSVAFWCNPISGHATLYWYQQILGQGPKLLIQFQNNGVVDDSQLPKDRFSAERLKGVDSTLKIQPAKLEDSAVYLCASSPPPYHIGASNQPQHFGDGTRLSIL.